The rows below give T cell receptor beta chains drawn from one sample of a study of cytomegalovirus exposure and HLA in healthy donors. Only in-frame clones appear in the TCRdb table, and some are missing; sequencing was by immunoSEQ multiplex PCR. The repertoire consists of over 50,000 clones, with 68% occurring once and the leading ten covering around 17%. Sequenced input: PBMCs. The receptor set was obtained from a man aged 40-50 years in good health and CMV-seropositive. Each CDR3 is given with its conserved first and last residue. D genes are given only for firm matches. The size of a clone is reported for some rows only, either as once, few or many, or as a class for expanded clones.

d_call j_call clone_size v_call cdr3_nt cdr3_aa
. TRBJ1-5 . TRBV18 TGTGCCAGCTCTTCGGGCGGGGTGGGTCAGCCCCAGCATTTT CASSSGGVGQPQHF
. TRBJ2-5 few TRBV14 TGTGCCAGCAGCCTTGATAGGGGGACCCAGTACTTC CASSLDRGTQYF
TRBD2 TRBJ2-2 . TRBV2 TGTGCCAGCAGGACGGGACTAGCGGGAGCCGGGGAGCTGTTTTTT CASRTGLAGAGELFF
. TRBJ1-5 once TRBV6-1 TGTGCCAGCAGTGACGGAGTCCCTCGCAATCAGCCCCAGCATTTT CASSDGVPRNQPQHF
TRBD2 TRBJ2-1 . TRBV2 TGTGCCAGCAGTGTTGACGGGAGGGCAGATGAGCAGTTCTTC CASSVDGRADEQFF
. TRBJ1-1 many TRBV4-3 TGCGCCAGCAGCCCAGCGACTAACACTGAAGCTTTCTTT CASSPATNTEAFF
. TRBJ2-3 . TRBV9 TGTGCCAGCAGCCCCAGGGTAGTGGGGACAGATACGCAGTATTTT CASSPRVVGTDTQYF
TRBD1 TRBJ1-2 . TRBV19 TGTGCCAGTAGTGTGGGGACAGGATATGGCTACACCTTC CASSVGTGYGYTF
TRBD1 TRBJ1-6 . TRBV5-4 TGTGCCAGCAGCTACCCGACAGGGACAAATTCACCCCTCCACTTT CASSYPTGTNSPLHF
TRBD2 TRBJ2-1 . TRBV9 TGTGCCAGCAGCGGGGGGGACTACTACAATGAGCAGTTCTTC CASSGGDYYNEQFF
TRBD2 TRBJ2-2 many TRBV2 TGTGCCAGCAGACTAGCGGGGGCCACCGGGGAGCTGTTTTTT CASRLAGATGELFF
. TRBJ1-2 . TRBV6-5 TGTGCCAGCTCGCCTAAAGCTAACTATGGCTACACCTTC CASSPKANYGYTF
TRBD1 TRBJ1-5 many TRBV7-6 TGTGCCAGCCAGGGGGGAAGCAATCAGCCCCAGCATTTT CASQGGSNQPQHF
TRBD2 TRBJ2-3 few TRBV28 TGTGCCAGCAGTTTTCTAGCGGGAACAGATACGCAGTATTTT CASSFLAGTDTQYF
TRBD2 TRBJ2-3 few TRBV10-3 TGTGCCATCAGTGAGCCGGGACTAGCGGGGGTGAATACGCAGTATTTT CAISEPGLAGVNTQYF
. TRBJ2-7 . TRBV5-1 TGCGCCAGCAGCAGGGACTCCTTCTACGAGCAGTACTTC CASSRDSFYEQYF
. TRBJ2-3 . TRBV30 TGTGCCTGGAGTCGTATGGAGGATACGCAGTATTTT CAWSRMEDTQYF
. TRBJ2-5 . TRBV7-2 TGTGCCAGCAGCCCCAGTGAGACCCAGTACTTC CASSPSETQYF
. TRBJ2-7 . TRBV7-9 TGTGCCAGCAGCTTAGTTGGCTCAGGGACCTACGAGCAGTACTTC CASSLVGSGTYEQYF
. TRBJ1-1 . TRBV5-1 TGCGCCAGCAGCTTGGCCGCTGAGGTGGGCACTGAAGCTTTCTTT CASSLAAEVGTEAFF
. TRBJ2-1 . TRBV19 TGTGCCAGTAGTATATGGGCGGGTGAGCAGTTCTTC CASSIWAGEQFF
TRBD1 TRBJ2-1 . TRBV4-1 TGCGCCAGCAGCCAAGAGGGACAGGGGGCGTTCTATGAGCAGTTCTTC CASSQEGQGAFYEQFF
TRBD2 TRBJ2-1 . TRBV27 TGTGCCAGCAGTTTATATCCTCCAGCGGGGGTTAACAATGAGCAGTTCTTC CASSLYPPAGVNNEQFF
TRBD1 TRBJ2-7 . TRBV7-2 TGTGCCAGCACCTACGGACAGGGAGGCGAGCAGTACTTC CASTYGQGGEQYF
. TRBJ1-1 . TRBV9 TGTGCCAGCAGCGCCGGGGGGGTAAACACTGAAGCTTTCTTT CASSAGGVNTEAFF
TRBD2 TRBJ2-1 . TRBV30 TGTGCCTGGAGTTTCTCGGGGGGTGAGCAGTTCTTC CAWSFSGGEQFF
. TRBJ2-7 . TRBV14 TGTGCCAGCAGCCAAGGCTTAGCGCCGAGCTCCTACGAGCAGTACTTC CASSQGLAPSSYEQYF
TRBD1 TRBJ2-7 . TRBV5-1 TGCGCCAGCGGACAGGGCCCCTACGAGCAGTACTTC CASGQGPYEQYF
. TRBJ2-5 . TRBV6-5 TGTGCCAGCGGCCTGAGAATGGGGGGAGAGACCCAGTACTTC CASGLRMGGETQYF
. TRBJ2-3 . TRBV27 TGTGCCAGCAGTCGCTCAGGGAATACGCAGTATTTT CASSRSGNTQYF
. TRBJ2-2 . TRBV7-6 TGTGCCAGCAGATTACCCCGGGGGATGAACACCGGGGAGCTGTTTTTT CASRLPRGMNTGELFF
TRBD1 TRBJ2-7 . TRBV19 TGTGCCAGTAGCCGGACAGGGGTATACGAGCAGTACTTC CASSRTGVYEQYF
TRBD1 TRBJ1-1 . TRBV5-4 TGTGCCAGCAGCCTCGGGACAGGGTGGAACACTGAAGCTTTCTTT CASSLGTGWNTEAFF
. TRBJ1-6 . TRBV6-1 TGTGCCAGCAGTGGGAGCAGGGGCCCCTTTTCACCCCTCCACTTT CASSGSRGPFSPLHF
TRBD1 TRBJ2-1 . TRBV7-2 TGTGCCAGCAGCCCCGACAGGGTGGGAAATGAGCAGTTCTTC CASSPDRVGNEQFF
TRBD2 TRBJ2-5 . TRBV15 TGTGCCACCAGTGCAGGACTAGCAGAAGAGACCCAGTACTTC CATSAGLAEETQYF
TRBD1 TRBJ2-7 . TRBV6-1 TGTGCCAGCACCCCGACCCGGGACAGGGCCTACGAGCAGTACTTC CASTPTRDRAYEQYF
. TRBJ2-1 few TRBV9 TGTGCCAGCAGCGTACGCATTGGAGGGGGGGGCCCCCACAATGAGCAGTTCTTC CASSVRIGGGGPHNEQFF
. TRBJ2-6 few TRBV2 TGTGCCAGCAGTGATCGGGGGACTGGGGCCAACGTCCTGACTTTC CASSDRGTGANVLTF
. TRBJ1-1 . TRBV4-1 TGCGCCAGCAGCCTAGGGGCGCGGACTGAAGCTTTCTTT CASSLGARTEAFF
. TRBJ1-1 medium-sized TRBV19 TGTGCCAGTAGTATAACAGGGCGCACTGAAGCTTTCTTT CASSITGRTEAFF
. TRBJ2-5 . TRBV5-8 TGTGCCAGCAGCTTGATGGGGCCCCAAGAGACCCAGTACTTC CASSLMGPQETQYF
TRBD2 TRBJ2-5 . TRBV11-2 TGTGCCAGCAGCTTAGTGACTAGCGGCGAGACCCAGTACTTC CASSLVTSGETQYF
. TRBJ2-1 . TRBV7-9 TGTGCCAGCACTAGGGGGTGGGGGATCAATGAGCAGTTCTTC CASTRGWGINEQFF
TRBD1 TRBJ2-1 . TRBV5-1 TGCGCCAGCAGGGGGACAGTGGGGAATGAGCAGTTCTTC CASRGTVGNEQFF
. TRBJ2-1 . TRBV5-6 TGTGCCAGCAGCTTGGACAGGGTGGGCTTCTCCTACAATGAGCAGTTCTTC CASSLDRVGFSYNEQFF
TRBD2 TRBJ2-3 . TRBV9 TGTGCCAGCAGCGTAGTTGGCGGGGGGCCAGATACGCAGTATTTT CASSVVGGGPDTQYF
TRBD2 TRBJ2-3 . TRBV7-2 TGTGCCAGCAGCTCCGGACTAGCGGGACAATTT CASSSGLAGQF
TRBD2 TRBJ2-2 few TRBV11-3 TGTGCCAGCAGCCCGAAGACCGGGACTAGAGGGCCCAGCACCGGGGAGCTGTTTTTT CASSPKTGTRGPSTGELFF
. TRBJ2-5 . TRBV7-9 TGTTCCAGCAGCTTAAGGGAGGAGGCGGAGACCCAGTACTTC CSSSLREEAETQYF
TRBD2 TRBJ2-3 . TRBV7-3 TGTGCCAGCAGCTTAGGGGCGGGGGGGCCGGTTACAGATACGCAGTATTTT CASSLGAGGPVTDTQYF
. TRBJ2-7 . TRBV7-2 TGTGCCAGCAGCTTAGGTGGGGGGTATGAGGCCTACGAGCAGTACTTC CASSLGGGYEAYEQYF
. TRBJ2-3 . TRBV19 TGTGCCAGTAGTATAGGGGGGGTTTACACAGATACGCAGTATTTT CASSIGGVYTDTQYF
TRBD1 TRBJ2-1 . TRBV10-3 TGTGCCATCAGTGAGGGACAGGGGGCGTTCAATGAGCAGTTCTTC CAISEGQGAFNEQFF